The present TCR beta chain was sequenced within a study of blood T cell repertoires in COVID-19. Across the whole study: COVID-19 samples collected from the United States, Italy and Spain covered acute and convalescent phases. PBMCs, B-cell-depleted T cells, or T cells were the source of the cDNA or gDNA that made up the material.

Losses at the gene ends were 6 bases for V and 2 bases for J; bases not matched to a gene: 3. CDR3 length: 14 amino acids. Looked up from germline, CDR1 is ENHRY and CDR2 is SYGVKD. Libraries were prepared by immunoSEQ multiplex PCR; TCRdb keeps only in-frame clonotypes and omits some of them. Here the sample spans some 200,000 clones, about four fifths being singletons. This receptor was taken from a woman between 25 and 40 years old who had recovered from COVID-19. Input material: peripheral blood. V and J are TRBV10-3 and TRBJ1-5; 8 bases map to TRBD1. The CDR3 region has the DNA TGTGCCATCAGAGCAGGGGGCGGCAATCAGCCCCAGCATTTT. Its protein is CAIRAGGGNQPQHF.